The count of the clone carrying this TCR beta chain is one. This sample was taken from a study of control samples from healthy donors and cancer patients. Germline assignment: CDR1 SGHDN and CDR2 FVKESK. The CDR3 is 18 amino acids. With 0 bases removed from V and 7 bases from J, the gap between germline ends came to 21 bases. Repertoires were generated with immunoSEQ multiplex PCR, while TCRdb's copy carries only in-frame clones and drops some. Of 2,000 to 3,000 clones listed, 90% to 97% are singletons. The sequence was obtained from a man between 65 and 85 years old with colorectal cancer. V gene TRBV14 combines with J gene TRBJ1-4; tentatively, D is TRBD1 (6 bases). The material sequenced was PBMCs. The CDR3 region is CASSQDLRGPRSGEKLFF. For the CDR3, the DNA is TGTGCCAGCAGCCAAGATCTTCGGGGGCCGAGGTCGGGTGAAAAACTGTTTTTT.